These 28 T cell receptor beta chains came from one sample sequenced in a study of post-analysis software for immune sequencing data. These receptors have no known antigen. Study-level results: Roughly five TRBV segments, including TRBV5-6, TRBV5-1 and TRBV20-1, were more frequent in patients than controls.

Included in the TCR beta cDNA libraries were unique molecular identifiers. Each CDR3 protein gets one entry after TCRdb re-called the PCR reads with MiXCR. The repertoire holds 600,000 to 700,000 distinct CDR3 sequences, roughly three fifths seen once, with 10% to 12% in the top ten. The sequencing sample was made of blood. Source of these receptors: a girl under 10 years old with multiple sclerosis.

The chain recombines TRBV5-5 with TRBJ2-7, with D perhaps assigned TRBD1 or TRBD2 (5 bases each). CDR1 and CDR2 (germline): SGHKS, YYEKEE (reference sequence). This CDR3 is built from 15 residues. V was clipped by 5 bases and J by 3 bases, with 18 bases between them. The CDR3 DNA follows: TGTGCCAGCAGGCCTTCCGGGACGGACCACTACGAGCAGTACTTC. Protein sequence: CASRPSGTDHYEQYF.

The V and J genes are TRBV6-6 and TRBJ2-5; 10 bases align to TRBD2. The J call may not be correct, given that the DNA end is closer to TRBJ2-7. Looked up from germline, CDR1 is MNHNY and CDR2 is SVGAGI (reference sequence). The CDR3 loop spans 14 amino acids. CDR3 in amino acids: CASMASGRVYEQYF. Here the CDR3 DNA reads TGTGCCAGCATGGCTAGCGGGAGAGTCTACGAGCAGTACTTC.

The genes are TRBV12-3 or TRBV12-4 and TRBJ2-1; D is undetermined. The CDR3 is made up of 14 amino acids. Trimming shortened V by 6 bases and J by 9 bases, and 18 bases separated the two germline ends. DNA for the CDR3: TGTGCCAGCAGGGGGTTGTGGGGAAGTGGTGAGCAGTTCTTC. It encodes CASRGLWGSGEQFF.

V gene TRBV7-6 combines with J gene TRBJ2-2; 11 bases are a match to TRBD2. The CDR3 covers 16 residues. Unmatched junction bases numbered 7, after V lost 4 bases and J lost 6 bases. Germline lookup yields CDR1 SGHVS and CDR2 FNYEAQ. CDR3 sequence (DNA): TGTGCCAGCAGCTACTTAGCGGGGGGGTCGGCCGGGGAGCTGTTTTTT. It encodes CASSYLAGGSAGELFF. Filled out from reference TRBV7-6 and TRBJ2-2, the complete variable domain reads GAGVSQSPRYKVTKRGQDVALRCDPISGHVSLYWYRQALGQGPEFLTYFNYEAQQDKSGLPNDRFSAERPEGSISTLTIQRTEQRDSAMYRCASSYLAGGSAGELFFGEGSRLTVL.

CDR3 nucleotides: TGTGCCAGCGCTGGGGGCGGAAACTCTGGAAACACCATATATTTT. Encoded protein: CASAGGGNSGNTIYF. The chain joins TRBV6-5 to TRBJ1-3; D is perhaps TRBD1 (6 bases). Germline V gene lookup returns CDR1 MNHEY and CDR2 SVGAGI. The V gene lost 8 bases and the J gene lost 0 bases, with 14 bases spanning the gap. This CDR3 contains 15 residues.

The rearrangement uses TRBV7-8 and TRBJ2-1; D gene unclear. Germline CDR1 is SGHVS and CDR2 is FQNEAQ. This CDR3 spans 14 amino acids. Trimming shortened V by 4 bases and J by 8 bases, and 15 bases separated the two germline ends. The CDR3 loop is CASSSEHKTYEQFF. CDR3 coding DNA: TGTGCCAGCAGCTCCGAGCACAAAACCTATGAGCAGTTCTTC.

The V and J genes are TRBV7-9 and TRBJ2-1; D not resolved. Trimming took off 5 bases at V and 6 bases at J, with 8 bases between the two ends. Germline CDR1 and CDR2: SEHNR and FQNEAQ (reference sequence). This CDR3 is built from 12 residues. Here the CDR3 DNA reads TGTGCCAGCAGCCCAGCTGCCAATGAGCAGTTCTTC. Amino acids: CASSPAANEQFF.

The rearrangement uses TRBV12-3 or TRBV12-4 and TRBJ1-4, with 12 nucleotides matching TRBD1. The J segment lost 6 bases and the V segment lost 5 bases, leaving 4 bases of the junction unmatched. The CDR3 totals 15 residues. The CDR3 region has the DNA TGTGCCAGCAGTGCCGGGACAGGGGGCTATGAAAAACTGTTTTTT. Residues: CASSAGTGGYEKLFF.

V usage is TRBV12-3 or TRBV12-4 and J usage is TRBJ1-1; 7 nucleotides align to TRBD1. V lost 6 bases and J lost 4; bases outside the gene matches: 5. The CDR3 is 13 amino acids. CDR3 DNA sequence: TGTGCCAGCAGCAGGGGGGACAGCACTGAAGCTTTCTTT. Translating it yields CASSRGDSTEAFF.

V gene TRBV24-1 combines with J gene TRBJ1-2, with 8 bases lining up with TRBD1. The ends lost 5 bases at V and 8 bases at J; junction bases unmatched: 6. There are 13 residues in the CDR3. CDR1 is KGHDR and CDR2 is SFDVKD in the germline V gene. CDR3 coding DNA: TGTGCCACCAGTGCCCTGGACAGGGCGGGCTACACCTTC. It is translated as CATSALDRAGYTF.

This clonotype was picked up one time. The chain is built from TRBV7-2 and TRBJ2-1, with TRBD1 as a possible D gene (5 bases). The CDR3 is 16 amino acids. Deletions cut 1 base from V and 11 bases from J, with 21 bases between. Germline-derived CDR1 and CDR2 are SGHTA and FQGNSA. The DNA of the CDR3 is TGTGCCAGCAGCTTAGACTCCAGGGCACCCTATTACCAGCAGTTCTTC. This sequence encodes CASSLDSRAPYYQQFF.

Notes on this clonotype: Compared with germline, one end of the junction differs, possibly owing to a read error. The chain has TRBV12-3 or TRBV12-4 and TRBJ2-2, with 8 bases matching TRBD2. The CDR3 runs 15 residues. CDR3 sequence reads: CASRLAGTNTGELFF. CDR3 sequence (DNA): TGTGCCAGCAGATTAGCGGGGACGAACACCGGGGAGCTGTTTTTT.

This chain uses TRBV11-2 with TRBJ2-1; no clear D. CDR1 is SGHAT, CDR2 FQNNGV, per germline. CDR3 size: 16 residues. The V end lost 0 bases, the J end lost 8 bases, and 17 bases lay between the germline ends. The CDR3 region has the DNA TGTGCCAGCAGCTTAGACGGCGCCCCCGGTATAGATGAGCAGTTCTTC. Encoded protein: CASSLDGAPGIDEQFF. The whole variable domain, remainder taken from reference TRBV11-2 and TRBJ2-1, is EAGVAQSPRYKIIEKRQSVAFWCNPISGHATLYWYQQILGQGPKLLIQFQNNGVVDDSQLPKDRFSAERLKGVDSTLKIQPAKLEDSAVYLCASSLDGAPGIDEQFFGPGTRLTVL.

The chain combines TRBV10-2 with TRBJ1-2, with 8 bases matching TRBD1. The CDR3 is 16 residues long. Losses at the gene ends were 5 bases for V and 4 bases for J; bases not matched to a gene: 12. Looked up from germline, CDR1 is WSHSY and CDR2 is SAAADI. This chain's CDR3 is CASSPLTGGQLYGYTF. The CDR3 region has the DNA TGCGCCAGCAGTCCCCTTACAGGGGGACAACTCTATGGCTACACCTTC.

The chain joins TRBV5-1 to TRBJ2-5; the D is unclear. This CDR3 is 14 amino acids long. Trimming removed 0 bases at V and 2 bases at J, with 8 bases between. CDR1 SGHRS and CDR2 YFSETQ come from the germline V gene. CDR3 sequence (DNA): TGCGCCAGCAGCTTGGATCCTAGTCAAGAGACCCAGTACTTC. The encoded protein is CASSLDPSQETQYF.

This clonotype appeared a few times. This chain joins TRBV4-3 and TRBJ2-1; 8 nucleotides align to TRBD2. Germline CDR1 is LGHNA and CDR2 is YSLEER. With 4 bases clipped from V and 7 bases from J, the junction kept 12 bases outside the gene matches. This CDR3 comprises 16 residues. The CDR3 coding sequence is TGCGCCAGCAGCCCGTCCCAAGCGGGGGAGATTAATGAGCAGTTCTTC. Protein product: CASSPSQAGEINEQFF.

The CDR3 loop is CASSHRLAKNIQYF. The CDR3 bases are TGTGCCAGCAGCCATCGGCTAGCCAAAAACATTCAGTACTTC. The gene calls are TRBV3-1 and TRBJ2-4; no reliable D call. This CDR3 has 14 amino acids. V was trimmed by 3 bases and J by 0 bases, leaving 6 bases between them. CDR1 is LGHDT, CDR2 YNNKEL, per germline (reference sequence).

V gene TRBV3-1 combines with J gene TRBJ2-5, with TRBD1 identical over 7 bases. The J call could be wrong; TRBJ2-7 is a better fit for the DNA end. Germline lookup yields CDR1 LGHDT and CDR2 YNNKEL (reference sequence). The CDR3 totals 15 residues. CDR3 sequence (DNA): TGTGCCAGCAGCTTTACCGGGACAGCTCTCTACGAGCAGTACTTC. Protein: CASSFTGTALYEQYF.

This clonotype turned up a few times. The chain employs TRBV4-3 and TRBJ2-3; TRBD2 is a possible D gene (6 bases). The CDR3 extends over 16 amino acids. V was clipped by 0 bases and J by 0 bases, with 10 bases between them. Germline V gene data show CDR1 as LGHNA and CDR2 as YSLEER. CDR3 bases: TGCGCCAGCAGCCAAGATTCCGGGAGTAGCACAGATACGCAGTATTTT. Its protein product is CASSQDSGSSTDTQYF.

This clonotype has just a few counts. This chain connects TRBV5-5 to TRBJ2-7, with no clear D. CDR1 and CDR2 from the germline V gene are SGHKS and YYEKEE (reference sequence). The CDR3 is 12 residues long. V gave up 5 bases and J gave up 1 base, with 7 bases separating them. CDR3 nucleotides: TGTGCCAGCAGTGTGGATTCCTACGAGCAGTACTTC. It specifies CASSVDSYEQYF.

Note on this clonotype: This clone may be a read error of a much larger clone one base away. V is TRBV4-3 and J is TRBJ2-5; no clear D. The V end was cut by 0 bases, the J end by 6 bases, with 5 bases between. Germline values: CDR1 LGHNA, CDR2 YSLEER. This CDR3 has 12 residues. The CDR3 region is CASSQDFQTQYF. DNA for the CDR3: TGCGCCAGCAGCCAAGATTTCCAGACCCAGTACTTC.

The genes are TRBV7-2 and TRBJ1-6; TRBD1 matches 7 bases. The junction had 11 bases not matched to a gene; V was cut back by 5 bases and J by 10 bases. This CDR3 is built from 15 residues. Germline CDR1 and CDR2: SGHTA and FQGNSA. The chain's CDR3 is CASSGAPGGGSPLHF. The CDR3 DNA is TGTGCCAGCAGCGGGGCCCCAGGGGGTGGATCACCCCTCCACTTT.

This clonotype was found a few times. V and J are TRBV6-6 and TRBJ2-1; D unclear. This CDR3 region has 14 residues. Trimming left V 2 bases short and J 6 bases short, with 11 bases between. CDR1 is MNHNY, CDR2 SVGAGI, per germline (reference sequence). The CDR3 reads CASSYRESSNEQFF. The CDR3 DNA is TGTGCCAGCAGTTACAGGGAATCGAGCAATGAGCAGTTCTTC.

The rearrangement uses TRBV7-2 and TRBJ1-2; TRBD1 matches 10 bases. This CDR3 contains 16 residues. The J segment lost 7 bases and the V segment lost 4 bases, leaving 12 bases of the junction unmatched. Germline CDR1 reads SGHTA; CDR2 reads FQGNSA. DNA for the CDR3: TGTGCCAGCAGCTCAAAGAGACAGGGGGCGGTTACTGGCTACACCTTC. The encoded protein is CASSSKRQGAVTGYTF.

The V call is TRBV29-1, the J call TRBJ2-5; possibly TRBD2 for D (5 bases). Deletions cut 4 bases from V and 11 bases from J, with 23 bases between. CDR3 length equals 14 residues. The germline gives CDR1 SQVTM, CDR2 ANQGSEA. DNA for the CDR3: TGCAGCGTTGGTTCCGGGCCCCAGGTTGGGGAGCAGTACTTC. It specifies CSVGSGPQVGEQYF. Using reference TRBV29-1 and TRBJ2-5 for the parts outside the CDR3, the full variable domain is SAVISQKPSRDICQRGTSLTIQCQVDSQVTMMFWYRQQPGQSLTLIATANQGSEATYESGFVIDKFPISRPNLTFSTLTVSNMSPEDSSIYLCSVGSGPQVGEQYFGPGTRLLVL.

Only a few counts were recorded for this clonotype. V usage is TRBV6-2 or TRBV6-3 and J usage is TRBJ2-7; 11 bases are a match to TRBD1. Germline CDR1 is MNHEY and CDR2 is SVGEGT. The CDR3 contains 16 residues. The ends lost 4 bases at V and 5 bases at J; junction bases unmatched: 10. CDR3 sequence (DNA): TGTGCCAGCAGTTCCCGGGACAGGGGGATGGACAACGAGCAGTACTTC. Translating it yields CASSSRDRGMDNEQYF.

The genes are TRBV7-9 and TRBJ2-7, with 9 bases fitting TRBD2. Germline CDR1 is SEHNR and CDR2 is FQNEAQ (reference sequence). The CDR3 is 15 residues long. The V and J ends lost 5 bases and 1 base, in that order; junction bases with no gene match: 6. The CDR3 reads CASSLTSGRSYEQYF. Written as DNA, the CDR3 is TGTGCCAGCAGCCTAACTAGCGGGCGGTCCTACGAGCAGTACTTC.

The table lists this clonotype with many counts. The rearrangement joins TRBV7-9 to TRBJ2-5, with TRBD2 matching 14 bases. J lost 3 bases, V lost 4 bases, and 10 bases had no gene match. The CDR3 runs to 18 residues. Germline assignment: CDR1 SEHNR and CDR2 FQNEAQ (reference sequence). The CDR3 reads CASSYGLAGGRNKETQYF. CDR3 in DNA: TGTGCCAGCAGCTATGGACTAGCGGGGGGCCGGAATAAAGAGACCCAGTACTTC.